These 16 T cell receptor beta chains were sequenced from one sample in a study of cytomegalovirus exposure and HLA in healthy donors. With 60 Vbeta and 13 Jbeta primers, the PCR was carried out. Sequencing used immunoSEQ multiplex PCR; TCRdb keeps in-frame clones, though not all of them. In the table there are over 100,000 clones, approximately 81% of which are singletons. The sequenced sample was PBMCs. Source of these receptors: a male donor in good health and CMV-seronegative.

V usage is TRBV7-2 and J usage is TRBJ2-2; 10 bases fit TRBD2. The CDR3 runs 16 residues. Trimming removed 2 bases from V and 5 bases from J; junction bases left unmatched: 5. The germline CDR1 and CDR2 sequences are SGHTA and FQGNSA. The CDR3 DNA sequence: TGTGCCAGCAGCTTAAGACTAGCGGGTATAACCGGGGAGCTGTTTTTT. Translating it yields CASSLRLAGITGELFF. Looking up the rest from reference TRBV7-2 and TRBJ2-2 gives the full variable domain: GAGVSQSPSNKVTEKGKDVELRCDPISGHTALYWYRQSLGQGLEFLIYFQGNSAPDKSGLPSDRFSAERTGGSVSTLTIQRTQQEDSAVYLCASSLRLAGITGELFFGEGSRLTVL.

This chain connects TRBV2 to TRBJ2-4; 7 positions agree with TRBD1. Germline assignment: CDR1 SNHLY and CDR2 FYNNEI. J was trimmed by 6 bases and V by 10 bases; bases with no gene match: 12. The CDR3 spans 14 residues. CDR3 DNA sequence: TGTGCCACCCATTCGACAGGGTCCGGAAACATTCAGTACTTC. This encodes CATHSTGSGNIQYF.

CDR3 DNA: TGTGCCAGCGGGCCTACAGGGGACACTGAAGCTTTCTTT. This gives the protein CASGPTGDTEAFF. This sequence joins TRBV28 and TRBJ1-1, with TRBD1 matching 7 bases. Germline V gene lookup returns CDR1 MDHEN and CDR2 SYDVKM. V lost 8 bases and J lost 3; bases outside the gene matches: 6. The CDR3 spans 13 residues.

The rearrangement links TRBV10-3 to TRBJ2-7, with 7 positions matching TRBD1. Trimming took 0 bases from V and 7 from J; bases not matched to a gene: 15. Germline V gene lookup returns CDR1 ENHRY and CDR2 SYGVKD. This CDR3 is built from 17 residues. For the CDR3, the DNA is TGTGCCATCAGTGAGTCCAGGGGGATAACGCCCAACTCAGAGCAGTACTTC. It specifies CAISESRGITPNSEQYF.

The chain uses TRBV7-9 and TRBJ2-3; D ambiguous. The length of the CDR3 is 15 residues. V shed 3 bases and J shed 6 bases, with 16 bases lying between them. Looked up from germline, CDR1 is SEHNR and CDR2 is FQNEAQ (reference sequence). CDR3: CASSLSQVPSDTQYF. CDR3 nucleotide sequence: TGTGCCAGCAGCTTGTCGCAGGTGCCCTCCGATACGCAGTATTTT.

The sample holds a few counts of this clone. The rearrangement uses TRBV9 and TRBJ2-5; D may be TRBD2 (6 bases). CDR3 length equals 16 residues. Trimming stripped 4 bases from V and 3 bases from J, with 19 bases between. Germline V CDR1 and CDR2: SGDLS, YYNGEE. In DNA, the CDR3 is TGTGCCAGCAGCTTGAGTGGTAGCGGATATAAAGAGACCCAGTACTTC. It encodes CASSLSGSGYKETQYF.

The J gene is TRBJ2-1, the V gene TRBV20-1, with 7 bases lining up with TRBD2. The CDR3 extends over 10 amino acids. Germline V gene sequence: CDR1 DFQATT, CDR2 SNEGSKA (reference sequence). V lost 6 bases and J lost 13; bases outside the gene matches: 6. The CDR3 is CSARWTSQFF. For the CDR3, the DNA is TGCAGTGCCAGGTGGACTAGTCAGTTCTTC.

This chain uses TRBV25-1 with TRBJ1-2; tentatively, D is TRBD1 (5 bases). The CDR3 loop spans 14 amino acids. Germline lookup yields CDR1 MGHDK and CDR2 SYGVNS. The V and J ends lost 5 bases and 5 bases respectively, with 15 bases between them. Here the CDR3 reads CASSCRQGGYGYTF. CDR3 DNA: TGTGCCAGCAGTTGCCGGCAGGGAGGATATGGCTACACCTTC.

This clone was counted between two and nine times. This chain connects TRBV28 to TRBJ1-4, with 7 bases aligning to TRBD1. CDR3 length equals 18 residues. The germline V gene has CDR1 MDHEN and CDR2 SYDVKM. Trimming took 6 bases from V and 8 from J; bases not matched to a gene: 21. The CDR3 reads CASSPPGTAPGAREKLFF. The CDR3 bases are TGTGCCAGCAGCCCACCCGGGACAGCCCCCGGGGCGAGGGAAAAACTGTTTTTT.

J is TRBJ2-5 and V is TRBV7-9, with TRBD2 identical over 12 bases. CDR1 and CDR2 from the germline V gene are SEHNR and FQNEAQ (reference sequence). The CDR3 totals 16 residues. Trimming removed 5 bases from V and 0 bases from J; junction bases left unmatched: 4. CDR3 sequence reads: CASSLGLAGNQETQYF. The CDR3, as DNA: TGTGCCAGCAGCCTAGGACTAGCGGGGAACCAAGAGACCCAGTACTTC.

V is TRBV30 and J is TRBJ2-7, with 8 positions matching TRBD2. This CDR3 contains 13 residues. Germline assignment: CDR1 GTSNPN and CDR2 SVGIG (reference sequence). V trimming: 0 bases; J trimming: 6 bases; junction bases outside the gene matches: 4. CDR3 amino acids: CAWSVPLAGEQYF. CDR3 nucleotide sequence: TGTGCCTGGAGTGTCCCCCTAGCGGGCGAGCAGTACTTC.

The chain links TRBV30 to TRBJ2-7; 7 positions match TRBD2. The CDR3 consists of 14 residues. V lost 8 bases and J lost 0; bases outside the gene matches: 10. Germline-derived CDR1 and CDR2 are GTSNPN and SVGIG (reference sequence). In DNA, the CDR3 is TGTGCCGCTGGGCCGAGCGGGGTCTCCTACGAGCAGTACTTC. Encoded protein: CAAGPSGVSYEQYF.

Concerning this clone: The junction departs from germline at one end; a sequencing error may be responsible. Here the CDR3 reads CASSEARGISYNSPFHF. CDR3 coding DNA: TGTGCCAGCAGTGAAGCCCGGGGGATCTCCTATAATTCACCCTTCCACTTT. The genes are TRBV2 and TRBJ1-6; D possibly corresponds to TRBD1 (5 bases). This CDR3 contains 17 residues. Germline loops: CDR1 SNHLY, CDR2 FYNNEI.

This chain connects TRBV27 to TRBJ2-5; 9 bases are shared with TRBD1. This CDR3 contains 13 residues. Germline assignment: CDR1 MNHEY and CDR2 SMNVEV (reference sequence). With V trimmed by 6 bases and J by 4 bases, 3 bases remained unmatched. Written as DNA, the CDR3 is TGTGCCAGCAGGGGGACAGGGTTAGAGACCCAGTACTTC. Its translation: CASRGTGLETQYF.

DNA for the CDR3: TGTGCCAGCAGCACTAGACAGGGGGCAGAGAACACTGAAGCTTTCTTT. Translation: CASSTRQGAENTEAFF. The chain has TRBV21-1 and TRBJ1-1; the listed D gene, TRBD1, was not tested against the DNA. TRBV21-1 is recorded as a pseudogene. CDR3 length: 16 residues.

The rearrangement joins TRBV5-1 to TRBJ2-3; D call uncertain. CDR3 length equals 13 residues. Germline V gene data show CDR1 as SGHRS and CDR2 as YFSETQ. V lost 0 bases, J lost 5 bases, and 7 bases lay in between. Here the CDR3 reads CASSLGYRDTQYF. The CDR3 DNA follows: TGCGCCAGCAGCTTGGGCTACCGAGATACGCAGTATTTT. Complete variable domain (other parts from reference TRBV5-1 and TRBJ2-3): KAGVTQTPRYLIKTRGQQVTLSCSPISGHRSVSWYQQTPGQGLQFLFEYFSETQRNKGNFPGRFSGRQFSNSRSEMNVSTLELGDSALYLCASSLGYRDTQYFGPGTRLTVL.